This TCR beta chain is drawn from a study of blood T cell repertoires in COVID-19. The CDR3 contains 15 residues. Looked up from germline, CDR1 is MNHEY and CDR2 is SVGAGI. The data were produced by immunoSEQ multiplex PCR, yet TCRdb's version contains in-frame clones alone and is incomplete. The sample includes roughly 150,000 clones, around three quarters of them seen just once. With regard to this clone: An end of the junction does not agree with germline; a read error may underlie this.

This sequence was found in a man between 60 and 75 years old with acute or convalescent COVID-19. The rearrangement uses TRBV6-5 and TRBJ2-7; tentative D call: TRBD1 (5 bases). What was sequenced was peripheral blood. In DNA, the CDR3 is TGTGCCGGCAGCCCATTCCAAGGGGCCTCCTACGAGCAGTACTTC. This encodes CAGSPFQGASYEQYF.